One TCR beta chain is described in this entry. The data are from a study of T cell changes during pregnancy in multiple sclerosis. TCRdb's table, derived via immunoSEQ multiplex PCR, lists solely in-frame clones and lacks some. Among tens of thousands of clones listed, more than 85% were seen once. The CDR3 runs to 12 residues. CDR1 and CDR2 from the germline V gene are SGHNT and YENEEA. V dropped 4 bases and J dropped 4 bases, with 6 bases sitting between them. The chain uses TRBV11-3 and TRBJ2-3; D uncertain. This clonotype was obtained from a female donor with multiple sclerosis, enrolled in a pregnancy study. Sequencing used CD8+ T cells from peripheral blood mononuclear cells, obtained in the third trimester of pregnancy. Here the CDR3 DNA reads TGTGCCAGCAGCTCGGTACCAGATACGCAGTATTTT. It is translated as CASSSVPDTQYF.